This is a list of T cell receptor beta chains from one sample in a study of T-cell memory formation after mild COVID-19. TCRdb ran MiXCR on the 5' RACE reads and lists one entry per CDR3 protein. The sample records 150,000 to 200,000 distinct CDR3 sequences, around 10% being singletons. The specimen sequenced was PBMCs or a T cell subset sorted from them (not recorded which). These receptors came from a man aged 18 to 30 who had mild COVID-19 (a few samples of this study predate the infection). Cell type and time point are not known. The CDR3 runs from the conserved cysteine through the conserved F or W. D genes are given only for firm matches. The listing skips clone size in some rows; elsewhere it reads once, few, many or a size class.

CDR3 | DNA | size | J | length | V | D
CASSFGQDNSPLHF | TGTGCCAGCAGCTTCGGACAGGATAATTCACCCCTCCACTTT | NA | TRBJ1-6 | 14 | TRBV7-9 | TRBD1
CASSPRWASSYNEQFF | TGTGCCAGCAGCCCCCGGTGGGCATCCTCCTACAATGAGCAGTTCTTC | NA | TRBJ2-1 | 16 | TRBV6-2/TRBV6-3 | NA
CASSLGAGGQPQHF | TGTGCCAGCAGCCTTGGGGCAGGGGGTCAGCCCCAGCATTTT | NA | TRBJ1-5 | 14 | TRBV2 | TRBD1
CASSQECGGGARLLMGSYNEQFF | TGTGCCAGCAGCCAAGAATGTGGCGGGGGGGCCCGACTCCTCATGGGCTCCTACAATGAGCAGTTCTTC | many | TRBJ2-1 | 23 | TRBV4-2 | TRBD2
CATSRGHRDTNHPQYF | TGTGCCACCAGCAGAGGTCACCGGGACACCAACCACCCGCAGTACTTC | NA | TRBJ2-7 | 16 | TRBV15 | NA
CASSFVGGAGEQFF | TGTGCCAGCAGCTTCGTCGGGGGGGCAGGTGAGCAGTTCTTC | few | TRBJ2-1 | 14 | TRBV7-3 | TRBD2
CASSGQGPNTGELFF | TGCGCCAGCAGCGGACAGGGGCCGAACACCGGGGAGCTGTTTTTT | NA | TRBJ2-2 | 15 | TRBV5-1 | TRBD1
CASSSLTPNTGELFF | TGCGCCAGCAGCTCCTTGACTCCGAACACCGGGGAGCTGTTTTTT | NA | TRBJ2-2 | 15 | TRBV5-1 | NA
CAWFFPRTNYGYTF | TGTGCCTGGTTCTTCCCAAGGACAAACTATGGCTACACCTTC | few | TRBJ1-2 | 14 | TRBV30 | NA
CASSYGDSEQFF | TGTGCCAGCAGTTACGGAGACAGTGAGCAGTTCTTC | NA | TRBJ2-1 | 12 | TRBV6-6 | NA
CASSSNGGQGETQYF | TGTGCCAGCAGCTCGAATGGGGGACAGGGGGAGACCCAGTACTTC | NA | TRBJ2-5 | 15 | TRBV7-2 | TRBD1
CASSPTSRLSGVETQYF | TGTGCCAGCTCACCGACGTCTAGATTATCAGGCGTGGAGACCCAGTACTTC | NA | TRBJ2-5 | 17 | TRBV18 | NA
CSASFGGGNTGELFF | TGCAGTGCTAGCTTTGGCGGAGGGAACACCGGGGAGCTGTTTTTT | NA | TRBJ2-2 | 15 | TRBV20-1 | NA
CASSPDRGDEKLFF | TGTGCCAGCAGCCCAGACAGGGGGGATGAAAAACTGTTTTTT | NA | TRBJ1-4 | 14 | TRBV7-2 | TRBD1
CASSFGGLTEAFF | TGTGCCAGCAGTTTTGGGGGTTTAACGGAAGCTTTCTTT | few | TRBJ1-1 | 13 | TRBV27 | NA
CSARRETDTQYF | TGCAGTGCGCGGCGGGAGACAGATACGCAGTATTTT | NA | TRBJ2-3 | 12 | TRBV20-1 | TRBD2
CASSQQGGPSYNEQFF | TGTGCCAGCAGCCAGCAGGGCGGGCCCTCCTACAATGAGCAGTTCTTC | few | TRBJ2-1 | 16 | TRBV14 | NA
CASSQDTGVQPQHF | TGTGCCAGCAGCCAAGATACAGGGGTTCAGCCCCAGCATTTT | NA | TRBJ1-5 | 14 | TRBV3-1 | TRBD1
CSAPDRDLGYTF | TGCAGTGCTCCAGACAGGGATCTTGGCTACACCTTC | NA | TRBJ1-2 | 12 | TRBV20-1 | TRBD1
CSARGGTFANEKLFF | TGCAGTGCTAGAGGCGGGACATTTGCTAATGAAAAACTGTTTTTT | NA | TRBJ1-4 | 15 | TRBV20-1 | NA
CASTGTGRNTEAFF | TGTGCCAGCACCGGGACAGGGAGGAACACTGAAGCTTTCTTT | NA | TRBJ1-1 | 14 | TRBV6-6 | TRBD1
CASSQLNPGLAKNIQYF | TGCGCCAGCAGCCAATTGAATCCAGGGCTAGCCAAAAACATTCAGTACTTC | NA | TRBJ2-4 | 17 | TRBV4-1 | NA
CSVGRNQETQYF | TGCAGCGTTGGTAGGAACCAAGAGACCCAGTACTTC | many | TRBJ2-5 | 12 | TRBV29-1 | NA
CASRLGYRETQYF | TGCGCCAGCAGGCTTGGTTACCGGGAGACCCAGTACTTC | many | TRBJ2-5 | 13 | TRBV5-1 | NA
CASSLAGNSPLHF | TGTGCCAGCAGCTTAGCGGGCAATTCACCCCTCCACTTT | NA | TRBJ1-6 | 13 | TRBV7-2 | NA
CATTQGATPWGQETQYF | TGTGCCACCACCCAGGGCGCTACCCCTTGGGGGCAAGAGACCCAGTACTTC | NA | TRBJ2-5 | 17 | TRBV12-3/TRBV12-4 | NA
CASSQDVAGADTQYF | TGTGCCAGCAGCCAAGATGTGGCTGGGGCAGATACGCAGTATTTT | many | TRBJ2-3 | 15 | TRBV14 | NA
CASSQVPSSGNEQFF | TGTGCCAGCAGCCAGGTTCCCTCTAGCGGAAATGAGCAGTTCTTC | once | TRBJ2-1 | 15 | TRBV3-1 | TRBD2
CASSPGGNQPQHF | TGTGCCAGCAGCCCCGGTGGAAATCAGCCCCAGCATTTT | many | TRBJ1-5 | 13 | TRBV18 | NA
CASTLGEKLFF | TGTGCCAGCACCCTGGGGGAAAAACTGTTTTTT | many | TRBJ1-4 | 11 | TRBV7-9 | NA
CASSVALMASGVADTQYF | TGTGCCAGCAGCGTAGCTCTGATGGCTAGCGGGGTAGCAGATACGCAGTATTTT | few | TRBJ2-3 | 18 | TRBV9 | TRBD2
CASGGTAGTEAFF | TGTGCCAGCGGCGGGACCGCGGGAACTGAAGCTTTCTTT | NA | TRBJ1-1 | 13 | TRBV7-9 | NA
CASSTGSFVNTEAFF | TGCGCCAGCAGCACCGGTAGCTTTGTGAACACTGAAGCTTTCTTT | NA | TRBJ1-1 | 15 | TRBV5-1 | NA
CASSLSGDRRTGELFF | TGTGCCAGCAGCTTATCAGGGGACAGAAGGACCGGGGAGCTGTTTTTT | NA | TRBJ2-2 | 16 | TRBV7-2 | TRBD1
CASSPSLNTEAFF | TGTGCCAGCAGTCCGAGCTTGAACACTGAAGCTTTCTTT | NA | TRBJ1-1 | 13 | TRBV12-3/TRBV12-4 | NA
CASSQGEGTPQETQYF | TGTGCCAGCAGCCAAGGCGAAGGGACCCCCCAAGAGACCCAGTACTTC | NA | TRBJ2-5 | 16 | TRBV3-1 | NA
CAPPGGISYEQYF | TGTGCCCCCCCGGGGGGAATCTCCTACGAGCAGTACTTC | NA | TRBJ2-7 | 13 | TRBV6-2/TRBV6-3 | TRBD2
CSAREQPNTEAFF | TGCAGTGCTAGAGAGCAGCCAAACACTGAAGCTTTCTTT | NA | TRBJ1-1 | 13 | TRBV20-1 | NA
CASSQDPIGRAFF | TGTGCCAGCAGCCAAGATCCGATAGGGAGGGCTTTCTTT | NA | TRBJ1-1 | 13 | TRBV14 | NA
CASSLAPQGAQYF | TGTGCCAGCAGCTTAGCTCCTCAGGGGGCCCAGTACTTC | NA | TRBJ2-5 | 13 | TRBV11-1 | TRBD1